The source of this T cell receptor (beta chain) is a study of blood T cell repertoires in COVID-19. Seattle researchers signed up patients amid active infection and tracked them longitudinally. Germline V gene lookup returns CDR1 SGHKS and CDR2 YYEKEE (reference sequence). The CDR3 loop spans 15 amino acids. The J segment lost 8 bases and the V segment lost 0 bases, leaving 8 bases of the junction unmatched. Original handling: Reference gene primers were amplified, and this amplification served to estimate nucleated cell counts. The repertoire was sequenced with immunoSEQ multiplex PCR; TCRdb's copy has only in-frame clones and lacks some. V and J calls and clone size are copied from that table; D and trimming were computed from the DNA. The sample lists approximately 260,000 clones; around 90% were seen once.

The sample was peripheral blood. The chain uses TRBV5-5 and TRBJ1-2; 9 bases align to TRBD1. This receptor was obtained from a woman in her sixties or seventies with COVID-19, enrolled during active disease. CDR3 bases: TGTGCCAGCAGCTTGGCCAACAGACAGGGGGTCGGCTACACCTTC. Its protein product is CASSLANRQGVGYTF.